The clone carrying this TCR beta chain has a handful of counts. The data stem from a study of blood T cells in healthy people across ages. Trimming stripped 6 bases from V and 2 bases from J, with 13 bases between. Germline V gene sequence: CDR1 MNHNY, CDR2 SVGAGI (reference sequence). This CDR3 is 14 amino acids long. The second PCR ran roughly 7 to 12 cycles with a sample-barcoded 5' primer and J-beta primers. Using its own MiXCR run on the 5' RACE reads, TCRdb lists one record per CDR3 protein. The sample includes about 500,000 distinct CDR3 sequences, under 30% of them seen just once. These data were likewise used in another study, on T cells of mothers and their children. This second study notes: The donors comprised over 5 children and their three healthy Caucasian mothers. Among related mother-child pairs, overlap was slightly higher than in unrelated pairs, though not significantly.

The source material was blood. V usage is TRBV6-6 and J usage is TRBJ2-5; D call uncertain. This sequence originates from a boy between 5 and 17 years old in good health. The CDR3 is CASSPGQKQETQYF. The CDR3 DNA follows: TGTGCCAGCAGCCCGGGCCAAAAACAAGAGACCCAGTACTTC.